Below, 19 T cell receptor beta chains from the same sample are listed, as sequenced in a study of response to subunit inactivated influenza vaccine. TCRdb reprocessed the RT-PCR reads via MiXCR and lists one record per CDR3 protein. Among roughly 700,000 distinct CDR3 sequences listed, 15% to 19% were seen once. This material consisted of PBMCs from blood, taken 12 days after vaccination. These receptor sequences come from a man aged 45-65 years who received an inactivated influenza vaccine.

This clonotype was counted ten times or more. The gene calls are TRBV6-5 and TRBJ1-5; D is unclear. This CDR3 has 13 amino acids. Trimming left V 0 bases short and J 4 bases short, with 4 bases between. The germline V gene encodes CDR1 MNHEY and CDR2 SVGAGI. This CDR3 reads CASSYSRNQPQHF. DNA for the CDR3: TGTGCCAGCAGTTACTCCCGAAATCAGCCCCAGCATTTT.

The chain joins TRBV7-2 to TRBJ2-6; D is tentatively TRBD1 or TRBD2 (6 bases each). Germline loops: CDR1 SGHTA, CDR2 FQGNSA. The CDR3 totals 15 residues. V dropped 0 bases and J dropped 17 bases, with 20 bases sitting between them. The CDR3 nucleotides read TGTGCCAGCAGCTTAGCCAGGGGCGCGGCGGGGCTTTTGACTTTC. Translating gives CASSLARGAAGLLTF.

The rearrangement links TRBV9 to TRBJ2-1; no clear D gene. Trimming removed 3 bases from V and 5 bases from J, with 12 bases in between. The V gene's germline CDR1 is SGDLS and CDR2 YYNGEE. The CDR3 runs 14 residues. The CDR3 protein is CASSDPRDHNEQFF. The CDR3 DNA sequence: TGTGCCAGCAGCGACCCCCGAGACCACAATGAGCAGTTCTTC.

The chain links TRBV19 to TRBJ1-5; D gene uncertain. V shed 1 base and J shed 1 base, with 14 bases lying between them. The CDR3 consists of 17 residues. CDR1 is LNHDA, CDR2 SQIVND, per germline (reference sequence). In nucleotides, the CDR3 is TGTGCCAGTAGTATAGGAGCCCTCCGAGCAAGCAATCAGCCCCAGCATTTT. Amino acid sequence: CASSIGALRASNQPQHF.

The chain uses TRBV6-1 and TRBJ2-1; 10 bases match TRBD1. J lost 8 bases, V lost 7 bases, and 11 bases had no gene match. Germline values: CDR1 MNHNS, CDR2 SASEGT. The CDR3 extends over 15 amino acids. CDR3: CASTRPGQGLHEQFF. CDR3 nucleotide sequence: TGTGCCAGCACCAGACCGGGACAGGGGCTCCATGAGCAGTTCTTC.

The CDR3 DNA sequence: TGTGCCAGCAGCTTGCTAGCGGGGGATAACACCGGGGAGCTGTTTTTT. Its protein product is CASSLLAGDNTGELFF. The chain links TRBV5-4 to TRBJ2-2; 10 bases agree with TRBD2. V trimming: 1 base; J trimming: 2 bases; junction bases outside the gene matches: 2. Germline V gene data show CDR1 as SGHNT and CDR2 as YYREEE (reference sequence). There are 16 residues in the CDR3.

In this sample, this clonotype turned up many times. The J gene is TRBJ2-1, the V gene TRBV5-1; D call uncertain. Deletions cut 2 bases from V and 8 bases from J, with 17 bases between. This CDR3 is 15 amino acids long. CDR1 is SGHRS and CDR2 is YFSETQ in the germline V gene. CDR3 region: CASSLPLGPGDEQFF. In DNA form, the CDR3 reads TGCGCCAGCAGCTTACCCCTAGGTCCGGGCGATGAGCAGTTCTTC.

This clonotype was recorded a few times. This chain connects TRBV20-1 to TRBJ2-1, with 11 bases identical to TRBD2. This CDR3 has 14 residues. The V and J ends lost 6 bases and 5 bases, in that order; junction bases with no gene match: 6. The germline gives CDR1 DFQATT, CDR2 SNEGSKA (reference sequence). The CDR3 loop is CSAALAGVDNEQFF. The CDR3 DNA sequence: TGCAGTGCCGCACTAGCGGGAGTTGACAATGAGCAGTTCTTC.

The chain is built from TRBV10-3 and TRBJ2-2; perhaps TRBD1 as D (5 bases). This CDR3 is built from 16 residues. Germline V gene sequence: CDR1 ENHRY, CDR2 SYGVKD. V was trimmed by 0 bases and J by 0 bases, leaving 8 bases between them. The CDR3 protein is CAISESVGPNTGELFF. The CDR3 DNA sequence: TGTGCCATCAGTGAGTCTGTGGGGCCGAACACCGGGGAGCTGTTTTTT.

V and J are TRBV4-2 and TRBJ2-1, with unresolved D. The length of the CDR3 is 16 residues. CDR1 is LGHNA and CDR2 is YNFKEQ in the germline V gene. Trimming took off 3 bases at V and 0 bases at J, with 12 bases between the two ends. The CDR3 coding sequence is TGTGCCAGCAGCCAGGAGAGATCAAGCTCCTACAATGAGCAGTTCTTC. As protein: CASSQERSSSYNEQFF.

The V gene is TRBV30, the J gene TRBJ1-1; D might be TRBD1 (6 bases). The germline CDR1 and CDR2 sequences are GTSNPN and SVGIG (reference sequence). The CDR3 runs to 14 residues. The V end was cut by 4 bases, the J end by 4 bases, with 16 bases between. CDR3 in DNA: TGTGCCTGGACTTCAAGGGGGGGGCGCACTGAAGCTTTCTTT. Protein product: CAWTSRGGRTEAFF.

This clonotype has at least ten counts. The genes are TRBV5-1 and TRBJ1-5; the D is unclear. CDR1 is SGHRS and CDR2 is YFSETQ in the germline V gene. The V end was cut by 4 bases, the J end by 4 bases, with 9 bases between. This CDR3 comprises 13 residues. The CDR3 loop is CASSPRGNQPQHF. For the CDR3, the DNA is TGCGCCAGCAGCCCGAGAGGGAATCAGCCCCAGCATTTT.

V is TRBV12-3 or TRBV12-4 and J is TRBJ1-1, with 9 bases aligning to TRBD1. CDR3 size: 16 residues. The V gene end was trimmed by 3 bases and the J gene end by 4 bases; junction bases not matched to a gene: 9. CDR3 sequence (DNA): TGTGCCAGCAGTTTGACAGGGGGTTTTGTCGGCACTGAAGCTTTCTTT. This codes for CASSLTGGFVGTEAFF.

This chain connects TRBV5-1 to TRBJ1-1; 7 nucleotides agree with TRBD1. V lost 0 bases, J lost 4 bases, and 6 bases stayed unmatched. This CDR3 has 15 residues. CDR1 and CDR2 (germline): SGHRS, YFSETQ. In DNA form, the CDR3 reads TGCGCCAGCAGCTTGGGCAGGGGGGGGTTCACTGAAGCTTTCTTT. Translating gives CASSLGRGGFTEAFF.

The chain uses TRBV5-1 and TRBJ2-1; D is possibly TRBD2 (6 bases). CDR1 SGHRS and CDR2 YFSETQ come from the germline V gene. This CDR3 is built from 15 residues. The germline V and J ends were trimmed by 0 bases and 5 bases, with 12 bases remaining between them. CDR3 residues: CASSLDAGPDNEQFF. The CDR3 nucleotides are TGCGCCAGCAGCTTGGATGCGGGACCAGACAATGAGCAGTTCTTC.

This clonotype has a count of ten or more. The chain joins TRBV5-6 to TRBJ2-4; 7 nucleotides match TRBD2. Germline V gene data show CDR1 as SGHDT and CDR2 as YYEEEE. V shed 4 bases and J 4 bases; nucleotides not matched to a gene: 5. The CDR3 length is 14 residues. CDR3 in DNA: TGTGCCAGCAGCCAGACGGGGGGAAAAAACATTCAGTACTTC. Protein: CASSQTGGKNIQYF.

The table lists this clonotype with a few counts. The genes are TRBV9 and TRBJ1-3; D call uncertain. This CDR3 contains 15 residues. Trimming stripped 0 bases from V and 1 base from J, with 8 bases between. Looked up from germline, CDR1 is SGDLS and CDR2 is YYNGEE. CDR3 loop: CASSVASSSGNTIYF. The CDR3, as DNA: TGTGCCAGCAGCGTAGCTTCGAGTTCTGGAAACACCATATATTTT.

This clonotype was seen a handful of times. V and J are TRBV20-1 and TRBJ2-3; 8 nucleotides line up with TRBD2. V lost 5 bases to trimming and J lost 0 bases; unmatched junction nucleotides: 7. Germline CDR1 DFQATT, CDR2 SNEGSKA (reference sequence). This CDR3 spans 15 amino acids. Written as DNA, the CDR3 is TGCAGTGCTTCTACCAAGCGGGGGAGCACAGATACGCAGTATTTT. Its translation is CSASTKRGSTDTQYF.

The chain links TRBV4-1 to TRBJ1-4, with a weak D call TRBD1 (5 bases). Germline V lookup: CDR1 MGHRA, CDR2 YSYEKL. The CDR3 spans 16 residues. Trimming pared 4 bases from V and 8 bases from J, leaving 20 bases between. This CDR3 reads CASSRESGRLGEKLFF. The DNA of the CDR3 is TGCGCCAGCAGCCGCGAGTCAGGGAGGCTTGGCGAAAAACTGTTTTTT.